This entry lists 17 T cell receptor beta chains sequenced from one sample in a study of yellow fever vaccine responses in identical twins. MiXCR, run by TCRdb on the RT-PCR reads, gives a single entry per CDR3 protein. The data show approximately 3,000 distinct CDR3 sequences, with 65% to 85% seen just once and approximately 1.5% held by the top ten. The sample consisted of T cells from blood (PBMCs), unsorted or a sorted subset (not recorded which), taken before or after yellow fever vaccination (not recorded which). The source of these receptors is a woman in her late teens or twenties who received the yellow fever vaccine.

This clonotype was counted a single time. The chain carries TRBV30 and TRBJ2-1, with D maybe TRBD1 (5 bases). Germline values: CDR1 GTSNPN, CDR2 SVGIG (reference sequence). The V gene lost 5 bases and the J gene lost 12 bases, with 17 bases spanning the gap. CDR3 length: 12 residues. The CDR3 coding sequence is TGTGCCTGGGCCCGGGTTGGGGCCCCGCAGTTCTTC. Its protein is CAWARVGAPQFF.

The chain is built from TRBV11-3 and TRBJ2-5; 7 bases align to TRBD2. The CDR3 totals 14 residues. Per the germline V gene, CDR1 is SGHNT and CDR2 is YENEEA. The J segment lost 7 bases and the V segment lost 4 bases, leaving 9 bases of the junction unmatched. The CDR3 bases are TGTGCCAGCAGCTCTCCGGGGGGAATTGCGACCCAGTACTTC. Protein product: CASSSPGGIATQYF.

This chain links TRBV11-3 with TRBJ2-1; no clear D gene. Germline values: CDR1 SGHNT, CDR2 YENEEA. Trimming left V 3 bases short and J 4 bases short, with 4 bases between. The CDR3 extends over 12 amino acids. The CDR3 is CASSFTYNEQFF. CDR3 in DNA: TGTGCCAGCAGCTTCACTTACAATGAGCAGTTCTTC. Complete variable domain (other parts from reference TRBV11-3 and TRBJ2-1): EAGVVQSPRYKIIEKKQPVAFWCNPISGHNTLYWYLQNLGQGPELLIRYENEEAVDDSQLPKDRFSAERLKGVDSTLKIQPAELGDSAVYLCASSFTYNEQFFGPGTRLTVL.

The CDR3 sequence is CSGGPSSLPQYF. The CDR3 nucleotides are TGCAGCGGGGGCCCCTCTAGCCTTCCACAGTATTTT. The chain recombines TRBV29-1 with TRBJ2-3, with D perhaps TRBD1 or TRBD2 (5 bases each). V lost 7 bases to trimming and J lost 12 bases, with 20 bases between them. The V gene's germline CDR1 is SQVTM and CDR2 ANQGSEA. CDR3 length equals 12 residues.

The genes are TRBV11-2 and TRBJ2-7; the match to TRBD1 covers 10 bases. The germline gives CDR1 SGHAT, CDR2 FQNNGV. The CDR3 runs 14 residues. V lost 3 bases to trimming and J lost 3 bases; unmatched junction nucleotides: 2. The CDR3 nucleotides are TGTGCCAGCAGCTTCGGGGACAGGGGCTACGAGCAGTACTTC. Translated, it gives CASSFGDRGYEQYF.

The rearrangement links TRBV11-1 to TRBJ2-3; a possible D gene is TRBD1 (6 bases). Trimming left V 5 bases short and J 12 bases short, with 18 bases between. The CDR3 has 13 residues. The V gene's germline CDR1 is SGHAT and CDR2 FQDESV (reference sequence). CDR3 DNA sequence: TGTGCCAGCAGCGCACGGGACACCCTTGTTCAGTATTTT. Translated, it gives CASSARDTLVQYF. The variable domain in full, completed from reference TRBV11-1 and TRBJ2-3, reads EAEVAQSPRYKITEKSQAVAFWCDPISGHATLYWYRQILGQGPELLVQFQDESVVDDSQLPKDRFSAERLKGVDSTLKIQPAELGDSAMYLCASSARDTLVQYFGPGTRLTVL.

About this clonotype: The junction and the germline gene differ at one end; a read error may be behind it. V is TRBV10-1 and J is TRBJ2-3; D ambiguous. The CDR3 runs 11 residues. Germline CDR1 reads WNHNN; CDR2 reads SYGVQD (reference sequence). The CDR3 region has the DNA TGCGCCAGCAGTCAGTCAGATACGCAGTATTTT. Translation gives CASSQSDTQYF.

This clonotype has only one observation. V usage is TRBV7-2 and J usage is TRBJ2-3, with 10 positions matching TRBD1. With V trimmed by 5 bases and J by 3 bases, 5 bases remained unmatched. Germline V gene lookup returns CDR1 SGHTA and CDR2 FQGNSA. This CDR3 contains 15 residues. This CDR3 is CASSTGTGETDTQYF. The CDR3 nucleotides read TGTGCCAGCAGCACCGGGACAGGGGAAACAGATACGCAGTATTTT.

Comment on this clonotype: An end of the junction does not agree with germline; a read error may underlie this. This rearrangement joins TRBV7-7 to TRBJ2-3, with 7 nucleotides matching TRBD1. The CDR3 runs to 14 residues. Germline V gene lookup returns CDR1 SSHAT and CDR2 FNYEAQ (reference sequence). For the CDR3, the DNA is TGTGCTAGCAGCTTAGGGACAGCCGAAGATACGCAGTATTTT. This sequence encodes CASSLGTAEDTQYF.

The chain couples TRBV2 to TRBJ2-7, with 9 bases lining up with TRBD2. The length of the CDR3 is 15 residues. Germline V gene data show CDR1 as SNHLY and CDR2 as FYNNEI. The trim removed 2 bases at V and 2 bases at J, leaving 4 bases unmatched. CDR3 sequence (DNA): TGTGCCAGCAGTGAATCTAGCGGGGCAGCCTACGAGCAGTACTTC. Its translation: CASSESSGAAYEQYF.

This chain uses TRBV10-1 with TRBJ2-7; TRBD1 matches at 8 bases. J lost 5 bases, V lost 3 bases, and 6 bases had no gene match. This CDR3 comprises 14 residues. The germline gives CDR1 WNHNN, CDR2 SYGVQD (reference sequence). The CDR3 bases are TGCGCCAGCAGTGACTCGGACAGGGTCAACGAGCAGTACTTC. Translated, it gives CASSDSDRVNEQYF.

The chain joins TRBV11-1 to TRBJ2-3; D gene uncertain. Deletions cut 1 base from V and 0 bases from J, with 8 bases between. The CDR3 length is 15 residues. The germline V gene encodes CDR1 SGHAT and CDR2 FQDESV (reference sequence). Here the CDR3 reads CASSLVQASTDTQYF. CDR3 DNA: TGTGCCAGCAGCTTAGTGCAGGCCAGCACAGATACGCAGTATTTT.

CDR3: CASSLGRGDTYEQYF. The CDR3 DNA sequence: TGTGCCAGCAGCTTGGGCCGGGGGGATACCTACGAGCAGTACTTC. The chain couples TRBV5-5 to TRBJ2-7; TRBD2 matches at 7 bases. There are 15 residues in the CDR3. Germline CDR1 reads SGHKS; CDR2 reads YYEKEE (reference sequence). The V and J ends lost 0 bases and 2 bases, in that order; junction bases with no gene match: 5. Combining the CDR3 with reference TRBV5-5 and TRBJ2-7 gives the whole variable domain DAGVTQSPTHLIKTRGQQVTLRCSPISGHKSVSWYQQVLGQGPQFIFQYYEKEERGRGNFPDRFSARQFPNYSSELNVNALLLGDSALYLCASSLGRGDTYEQYFGPGTRLTVT.

V and J are TRBV4-1 and TRBJ2-7; D might be TRBD1 (6 bases). In germline, CDR1 is MGHRA, CDR2 YSYEKL. CDR3 length equals 17 residues. Trimming shortened V by 4 bases and J by 5 bases, and 24 bases separated the two germline ends. For the CDR3, the DNA is TGCGCCAGCAGCCCCCGCGCCATGGGGGCGCCTGGGAACGAGCAGTACTTC. It translates to CASSPRAMGAPGNEQYF.

The V gene is TRBV11-2, the J gene TRBJ2-7; no clear D. The CDR3 sequence is 13 residues long. V lost 4 bases, J lost 3 bases, and 10 bases lay in between. CDR1 is SGHAT, CDR2 FQNNGV, per germline. CDR3 amino acids: CASSSNTIYEQYF. CDR3 in DNA: TGTGCCAGCAGCTCGAATACTATCTACGAGCAGTACTTC. The full variable domain, with the rest looked up from reference TRBV11-2 and TRBJ2-7, is EAGVAQSPRYKIIEKRQSVAFWCNPISGHATLYWYQQILGQGPKLLIQFQNNGVVDDSQLPKDRFSAERLKGVDSTLKIQPAKLEDSAVYLCASSSNTIYEQYFGPGTRLTVT.

The J gene is TRBJ2-5, the V gene TRBV29-1; D ambiguous. In germline, CDR1 is SQVTM, CDR2 ANQGSEA. Trimming took off 6 bases at V and 5 bases at J, with 22 bases between the two ends. The CDR3 contains 15 residues. The CDR3 region has the DNA TGCAGCGTCTCCAAAGCGACCCCCAGACGGGAGACCCAGTACTTC. Translation gives CSVSKATPRRETQYF.

The rearrangement joins TRBV7-9 to TRBJ2-3; 11 bases line up with TRBD2. J was trimmed by 1 base and V by 6 bases; bases with no gene match: 6. This CDR3 is 16 amino acids long. The V gene's germline CDR1 is SEHNR and CDR2 FQNEAQ (reference sequence). CDR3 coding DNA: TGTGCCAGCAGAACTAGCGGGAGTTGGGGCACAGATACGCAGTATTTT. Protein sequence: CASRTSGSWGTDTQYF.